Below are 32 T cell receptor beta chains sequenced from a single sample in a study of blood T cell repertoires in COVID-19. Using immunoSEQ multiplex PCR, the repertoire was profiled, and TCRdb retains in-frame clones only, with some absent. Of some 70,000 clones in the sample, about 82% were seen once. Sequenced: peripheral blood. The receptor set was obtained from a woman aged 60-70 years with acute or convalescent COVID-19.

V and J are TRBV6-6 and TRBJ1-2, with TRBD1 as a possible D gene (6 bases). Trimming pared 6 bases from V and 6 bases from J, leaving 14 bases between. Germline-derived CDR1 and CDR2 are MNHNY and SVGAGI (reference sequence). The CDR3 has 13 residues. The CDR3 bases are TGTGCCAGCAGCATAGGACAGTCTAATGGCTACACCTTC. It yields the protein CASSIGQSNGYTF.

The chain combines TRBV5-1 with TRBJ2-4, with 11 nucleotides matching TRBD2. The V gene's germline CDR1 is SGHRS and CDR2 YFSETQ. V trimming: 3 bases; J trimming: 0 bases; junction bases outside the gene matches: 11. The CDR3 is 19 residues long. The CDR3 bases are TGCGCCAGCAGCTCTAATTCTCTAGCGGGAGGACTAGCCAAAAACATTCAGTACTTC. Amino acids: CASSSNSLAGGLAKNIQYF.

This chain links TRBV29-1 with TRBJ2-2; 7 nucleotides agree with TRBD1. CDR3 size: 13 residues. The J segment lost 5 bases and the V segment lost 4 bases, leaving 4 bases of the junction unmatched. CDR1 and CDR2 (germline): SQVTM, ANQGSEA. The CDR3 nucleotides read TGCAGCGTTGGACAGGGTCGGACCGGGGAGCTGTTTTTT. Its protein product is CSVGQGRTGELFF.

The J gene is TRBJ1-5, the V gene TRBV6-5; D perhaps matches TRBD1 (5 bases). Trimming removed 2 bases from V and 6 bases from J, with 17 bases in between. The germline CDR1 and CDR2 sequences are MNHEY and SVGAGI. The CDR3 sequence is 16 residues long. The CDR3 DNA reads TGTGCCAGCAGTTACGGATCCTCGGGGGGAGGTCAGCCCCAGCATTTT. This gives the protein CASSYGSSGGGQPQHF.

V is TRBV11-2 and J is TRBJ1-1, with 7 nucleotides matching TRBD1. The CDR3 runs 12 residues. Germline-derived CDR1 and CDR2 are SGHAT and FQNNGV. V lost 5 bases, J lost 8 bases, and 5 bases stayed unmatched. The CDR3 DNA is TGTGCCAGCAGCACCGACAGGGCCGAAGCTTTCTTT. Translating gives CASSTDRAEAFF. The full variable domain, its missing parts supplied by reference TRBV11-2 and TRBJ1-1, is EAGVAQSPRYKIIEKRQSVAFWCNPISGHATLYWYQQILGQGPKLLIQFQNNGVVDDSQLPKDRFSAERLKGVDSTLKIQPAKLEDSAVYLCASSTDRAEAFFGQGTRLTVV.

This sequence joins TRBV28 and TRBJ1-1; D is possibly TRBD1 (5 bases). The CDR3 totals 16 residues. V dropped 3 bases and J dropped 6 bases, with 20 bases sitting between them. The germline CDR1 and CDR2 sequences are MDHEN and SYDVKM. Written as DNA, the CDR3 is TGTGCCAGCAGTTTCGAGGGGCTGGGGAGGGTCGCTGAAGCTTTCTTT. This sequence encodes CASSFEGLGRVAEAFF.

The genes are TRBV7-2 and TRBJ2-3; D is unclear. Germline CDR1 and CDR2: SGHTA and FQGNSA. This CDR3 region has 15 residues. The V end lost 6 bases, the J end lost 0 bases, and 13 bases lay between the germline ends. The CDR3 DNA is TGTGCCAGCAGGTCCTCGGCGGTTAGCACAGATACGCAGTATTTT. The encoded protein is CASRSSAVSTDTQYF.

The CDR3 here is CASSTQGSNQPQHF. Here the CDR3 DNA reads TGTGCCAGTAGTACCCAGGGCTCCAATCAGCCCCAGCATTTT. The gene calls are TRBV19 and TRBJ1-5; D might be TRBD1 (5 bases). The CDR3 length is 14 residues. CDR1 LNHDA and CDR2 SQIVND come from the germline V gene (reference sequence). V lost 4 bases and J 3 bases, leaving 10 bases between the germline ends. Looking up the rest from reference TRBV19 and TRBJ1-5 gives the full variable domain: DGGITQSPKYLFRKEGQNVTLSCEQNLNHDAMYWYRQDPGQGLRLIYYSQIVNDFQKGDIAEGYSVSREKKESFPLTVTSAQKNPTAFYLCASSTQGSNQPQHFGDGTRLSIL.

V usage is TRBV18 and J usage is TRBJ2-5; 10 nucleotides agree with TRBD1. The CDR3 loop spans 18 amino acids. Germline-derived CDR1 and CDR2 are KGHSH and LQKENI. Trimming took 0 bases from V and 2 from J; bases not matched to a gene: 9. This CDR3 reads CASSPPIGTGALQETQYF. Here the CDR3 DNA reads TGTGCCAGCTCACCACCGATTGGGACAGGGGCCCTACAAGAGACCCAGTACTTC.

V usage is TRBV6-2 or TRBV6-3 and J usage is TRBJ1-1, with D tentatively TRBD1 (5 bases). This CDR3 has 14 amino acids. The germline gives CDR1 MNHEY, CDR2 SVGEGT. Between the trimmed V and J ends, which lost 5 bases and 0 bases, there was a span of 10 bases. CDR3 sequence reads: CASSIQGLNTEAFF. Written as DNA, the CDR3 is TGTGCCAGCAGTATCCAGGGTTTGAACACTGAAGCTTTCTTT.

This clone appeared a single time. This chain uses TRBV28 with TRBJ1-5, with D possibly TRBD1 on 6 matching bases. The CDR3 extends over 13 amino acids. The V gene lost 6 bases and the J gene lost 8 bases, with 14 bases spanning the gap. Germline V lookup: CDR1 MDHEN, CDR2 SYDVKM. CDR3: CASSSTGYEPQHF. The CDR3 coding sequence is TGTGCCAGCAGCTCTACAGGGTACGAGCCCCAGCATTTT.

V and J are TRBV6-5 and TRBJ1-1; TRBD1 matches 10 bases. The V segment lost 5 bases and the J segment 8 bases; nucleotides outside the gene matches: 8. CDR1 MNHEY and CDR2 SVGAGI come from the germline V gene. This CDR3 has 14 residues. CDR3 residues: CASSKTGGSVEAFF. CDR3 bases: TGTGCCAGCAGTAAGACAGGGGGCTCCGTGGAAGCTTTCTTT.

J is TRBJ1-2 and V is TRBV10-1; D is undetermined. CDR3 length: 13 amino acids. Germline V gene lookup returns CDR1 WNHNN and CDR2 SYGVQD (reference sequence). The V end was cut by 4 bases, the J end by 8 bases, with 14 bases between. The CDR3 nucleotides read TGCGCCAGCAGTGGGAGTATCGGCCGGGGCTACACCTTC. This sequence encodes CASSGSIGRGYTF.

This clone was seen a few times. This chain connects TRBV19 to TRBJ1-3; D uncertain. CDR1 and CDR2 from the germline V gene are LNHDA and SQIVND (reference sequence). Between the trimmed V and J ends, which lost 7 bases and 2 bases, there was a span of 12 bases. This CDR3 contains 14 residues. CDR3 bases: TGTGCCAGTACGAGGTTTTCGACTGGAAACACCATATATTTT. Translating it yields CASTRFSTGNTIYF.

V is TRBV6-5 and J is TRBJ2-7, with 9 positions matching TRBD2. Germline V lookup: CDR1 MNHEY, CDR2 SVGAGI. J lost 5 bases, V lost 11 bases, and 10 bases had no gene match. This CDR3 comprises 13 residues. CDR3 region: CASQRGVGDEQYF. The CDR3 coding sequence is TGTGCCTCCCAGCGGGGGGTGGGAGACGAGCAGTACTTC.

The chain uses TRBV14 and TRBJ1-1; D ambiguous. Trimming cost V 7 bases and J 1 base, with 13 bases left between them. The CDR3 totals 14 residues. The germline V gene has CDR1 SGHDN and CDR2 FVKESK. The CDR3 DNA reads as TGTGCCAGCACTGCCGGGGTAAAGAACACTGAAGCTTTCTTT. Translated: CASTAGVKNTEAFF. The whole variable domain, remainder taken from reference TRBV14 and TRBJ1-1, is EAGVTQFPSHSVIEKGQTVTLRCDPISGHDNLYWYRRVMGKEIKFLLHFVKESKQDESGMPNNRFLAERTGGTYSTLKVQPAELEDSGVYFCASTAGVKNTEAFFGQGTRLTVV.

The rearrangement joins TRBV7-8 to TRBJ1-3; D uncertain. CDR1 is SGHVS and CDR2 is FQNEAQ in the germline V gene. This CDR3 has 17 amino acids. With 1 base removed from V and 0 bases from J, the gap between germline ends came to 13 bases. CDR3 nucleotides: TGTGCCAGCAGCTTAGTTCTCTGGGAGCACTCTGGAAACACCATATATTTT. It translates to CASSLVLWEHSGNTIYF.

The V and J genes are TRBV6-1 and TRBJ1-5, with TRBD1 matching 8 bases. This CDR3 has 16 amino acids. After removal of 3 bases from V and 6 bases from J, the junction contained 10 bases not matched to a gene. Germline CDR1 reads MNHNS; CDR2 reads SASEGT. The CDR3 bases are TGTGCCAGCAGTGACCGAAGACAGGGGTGGATTCAGCCCCAGCATTTT. It is translated as CASSDRRQGWIQPQHF.

V is TRBV3-1 (or the pseudogene TRBV3-2) and J is TRBJ1-1; a possible D gene is TRBD1 (6 bases). Germline loops: CDR1 LGHDT, CDR2 YNNKEL (reference sequence). Deletions cut 4 bases from V and 1 base from J, with 7 bases between. There are 13 residues in the CDR3. The CDR3 DNA sequence: TGTGCCAGCAGCCGGGGACAGAACACTGAAGCTTTCTTT. Its translation is CASSRGQNTEAFF.

This clone was counted only a few times. This sequence joins TRBV4-1 and TRBJ1-1, with a tentative D call TRBD1 (6 bases). The germline gives CDR1 MGHRA, CDR2 YSYEKL. The length of the CDR3 is 14 residues. V was cut by 4 bases and J by 1 base, with 10 bases left in between. This CDR3 reads CASSPGHRNTEAFF. DNA of the CDR3: TGCGCCAGCAGCCCGGGACACCGGAACACTGAAGCTTTCTTT.

The genes are TRBV3-1 (or the pseudogene TRBV3-2) and TRBJ1-1, with D perhaps TRBD1 (5 bases). This CDR3 region has 14 residues. Deletions cut 3 bases from V and 0 bases from J, with 8 bases between. Germline V gene lookup returns CDR1 LGHDT and CDR2 YNNKEL (reference sequence). The CDR3 DNA is TGTGCCAGCAGCCACGGGGGGTTGAACACTGAAGCTTTCTTT. Translated, it gives CASSHGGLNTEAFF.

This clone appeared a few times. The chain joins TRBV7-9 to TRBJ1-4; D is undetermined. Germline V gene sequence: CDR1 SEHNR, CDR2 FQNEAQ (reference sequence). The length of the CDR3 is 14 residues. The V end was cut by 3 bases, the J end by 4 bases, with 9 bases between. CDR3: CASSLGAVNEKLFF. The CDR3 DNA follows: TGTGCCAGCAGCTTGGGAGCAGTTAATGAAAAACTGTTTTTT.

V gene TRBV7-6 combines with J gene TRBJ1-6, with a possible D match to TRBD1 (6 bases). This CDR3 has 15 amino acids. The germline CDR1 and CDR2 sequences are SGHVS and FNYEAQ. Trimming left V 5 bases short and J 10 bases short, with 18 bases between. The CDR3 bases are TGTGCCAGCAGCCAGAAGACAGGTCTTGGCTCACCCCTCCACTTT. Translation: CASSQKTGLGSPLHF.

This clone was picked up a small number of times. This chain joins TRBV6-5 and TRBJ1-1, with 7 positions matching TRBD1. The CDR3 runs 14 residues. The V segment lost 8 bases and the J segment 2 bases; nucleotides outside the gene matches: 8. Per the germline V gene, CDR1 is MNHEY and CDR2 is SVGAGI. CDR3 bases: TGTGCCAGCGCTATGGACAGGTTAAACACTGAAGCTTTCTTT. Encoded protein: CASAMDRLNTEAFF.

This clone was seen a few times. The sample contains more than one DNA sequence encoding this CDR3. The genes are TRBV7-2 and TRBJ1-2; no clear D gene. The ends were cut back, 1 base at V and 2 bases at J, with 11 bases in the middle. The germline CDR1 and CDR2 sequences are SGHTA and FQGNSA. This CDR3 has 15 amino acids. The CDR3 loop reads CASSLVGQLNYGYTF. Here the CDR3 DNA reads TGTGCCAGCAGCTTAGTGGGCCAGTTAAACTATGGCTACACCTTC.

The sample holds one count of this clone. This sequence joins TRBV7-9 and TRBJ2-1, with 8 nucleotides matching TRBD1. The ends lost 7 bases at V and 0 bases at J; junction bases unmatched: 11. This CDR3 contains 17 residues. CDR1 is SEHNR and CDR2 is FQNEAQ in the germline V gene (reference sequence). The CDR3 region has the DNA TGTGCCAGCATAGGACAGGGATACCCCTCCTCCTACAATGAGCAGTTCTTC. Translated: CASIGQGYPSSYNEQFF.

This chain links TRBV10-2 with TRBJ1-1, with TRBD1 as a possible D gene (5 bases). The germline CDR1 and CDR2 sequences are WSHSY and SAAADI. The CDR3 consists of 15 residues. V lost 2 bases and J 6 bases, leaving 16 bases between the germline ends. DNA for the CDR3: TGCGCCAGCAGTGAGGCGGGGAGCGAGGGGCCTGAAGCTTTCTTT. Its protein product is CASSEAGSEGPEAFF.

The chain combines TRBV5-4 with TRBJ2-2; D not certain. This CDR3 is built from 12 residues. The V gene's germline CDR1 is SGHNT and CDR2 YYREEE (reference sequence). Trimming removed 3 bases at V and 6 bases at J, with 6 bases between. CDR3 nucleotides: TGTGCCAGCAGCTCTGAGCCCGGGGAGCTGTTTTTT. Its protein is CASSSEPGELFF. The complete variable domain, with remaining parts taken from reference TRBV5-4 and TRBJ2-2, reads ETGVTQSPTHLIKTRGQQVTLRCSSQSGHNTVSWYQQALGQGPQFIFQYYREEENGRGNFPPRFSGLQFPNYSSELNVNALELDDSALYLCASSSEPGELFFGEGSRLTVL.

This rearrangement joins TRBV18 to TRBJ2-7, with 12 bases identical to TRBD2. V lost 5 bases to trimming and J lost 5 bases; unmatched junction nucleotides: 16. Germline V gene data show CDR1 as KGHSH and CDR2 as LQKENI. There are 18 residues in the CDR3. CDR3 sequence (DNA): TGTGCCAGCTCAATGGCCCGGACTAGCGGGACTTTTCTGCACGAGCAGTACTTC. Residues: CASSMARTSGTFLHEQYF.

V is TRBV5-1 and J is TRBJ2-1; D perhaps matches TRBD1 (6 bases). Germline CDR1 SGHRS, CDR2 YFSETQ. The CDR3 consists of 14 residues. Trimming took 1 base from V and 6 from J, leaving 11 bases between them. CDR3 in DNA: TGCGCCAGCAGCTTGACACGAGGGGGCAATGAGCAGTTCTTC. This translates into CASSLTRGGNEQFF.

The chain recombines TRBV19 with TRBJ1-5; 9 nucleotides line up with TRBD1. The ends lost 10 bases at V and 0 bases at J; junction bases unmatched: 10. The CDR3 runs 16 residues. The germline V gene has CDR1 LNHDA and CDR2 SQIVND (reference sequence). CDR3 region: CATRDRDYNSNQPQHF. For the CDR3, the DNA is TGTGCCACCCGGGACAGGGATTATAATAGCAATCAGCCCCAGCATTTT.

V usage is TRBV11-2 and J usage is TRBJ1-4, with D possibly being TRBD1 (6 bases). Germline values: CDR1 SGHAT, CDR2 FQNNGV. V was shortened by 5 bases and J by 5 bases, with 9 bases between the two germline ends. The CDR3 is 13 amino acids. The chain's CDR3 is CASSPDRNEKLFF. The CDR3 DNA sequence: TGTGCCAGCAGCCCAGACAGGAATGAAAAACTGTTTTTT. Filled out from reference TRBV11-2 and TRBJ1-4, the complete variable domain reads EAGVAQSPRYKIIEKRQSVAFWCNPISGHATLYWYQQILGQGPKLLIQFQNNGVVDDSQLPKDRFSAERLKGVDSTLKIQPAKLEDSAVYLCASSPDRNEKLFFGSGTQLSVL.